This T cell receptor (beta chain) was identified in a study of blood T cell repertoires in COVID-19. Study-level information: T cells, B-cell-depleted T cells, or PBMCs provided the cDNA or gDNA that served as material.

Original processing notes: Estimation of nucleated cell counts was performed using reference gene primer amplification. Only in-frame clones appear in the TCRdb table, and some are missing; sequencing was by immunoSEQ multiplex PCR. Clone size and the V and J calls come from that table; the DNA yielded D and trimming. The top ten clones hold about 2% of a sample with roughly 400,000 clones, around 87% of them seen once. The CDR3 extends over 13 amino acids. CDR1 MNHNY and CDR2 SVGAGI come from the germline V gene (reference sequence). V lost 3 bases to trimming and J lost 10 bases, with 12 bases between them. Followed longitudinally, the Seattle patients had been enrolled during active infection.

V usage is TRBV6-6 and J usage is TRBJ1-4; D remains unclear. The receptor was derived from a woman aged 55-69 years with COVID-19, enrolled during active disease. The sample taken for sequencing was peripheral blood. CDR3 residues: CASSYEGSGKLFF. In DNA form, the CDR3 reads TGTGCCAGCAGTTATGAGGGATCAGGAAAACTGTTTTTT.